This T cell receptor (beta chain) stems from a study of T-cell reconstitution after alpha-beta-depleted transplantation in children. Overall study findings and caveats: Reported findings indicate that, about two months after transplant, alpha-beta T cells came from several hundred expanded clones, which were derived from non-depleted graft cells.

Germline V gene data show CDR1 as LGHDT and CDR2 as YNNKEL (reference sequence). The length of the CDR3 is 14 residues. V was cut by 1 base and J by 5 bases, with 11 bases left in between. This clonotype was counted ten times or more. Antigen unknown. As it was prepared, the TCRbeta library received unique molecular identifiers. TCRdb processed the PCR reads anew with MiXCR; each CDR3 protein has one entry. The data show 250,000 to 300,000 distinct CDR3 sequences, with roughly 9.1% seen just once and approximately 7% held by the top ten. The chain uses TRBV3-1 and TRBJ2-5; possible D gene TRBD2, 6 bases. Source: PBMCs, taken before TCRalphabeta/CD19-depleted stem cell transplant. This sequence originates from a boy under two years old with acute myeloid leukemia, due to receive a stem cell transplant. In DNA form, the CDR3 reads TGTGCCAGCAGCCAAGGGACTAAATCGGAGACCCAGTACTTC. This translates into CASSQGTKSETQYF.